This T cell receptor (beta chain) is drawn from a study of blood T cell repertoires in COVID-19. The length of the CDR3 is 13 residues. V lost 5 bases, J lost 5 bases, and 4 bases stayed unmatched. Looked up from germline, CDR1 is MGHRA and CDR2 is YSYEKL. As processed by the authors: Amplified reference gene primers provided the basis for estimating nucleated cell counts. The assay was immunoSEQ multiplex PCR, and TCRdb's table has in-frame clones only and misses some. The V and J calls and clone size come from that table; D and trimming were worked out from the DNA. The data show almost 400,000 clones, 85% to 90% seen once. This study enrolled people aged about 18 to 100 from about 26 US geographic areas. Cohort assignment relied on participant-reported clinical history. As for this clone: The same CDR3 also results from other DNA sequences found in this sample.

The chain uses TRBV4-1 and TRBJ2-7, with TRBD1 matching 9 bases. Sequencing was performed on PBMCs or T cells enriched from blood (not recorded which). The source is a woman aged 25-40 years with acute COVID-19. The CDR3 reads CASSTRTGDEQYF. The CDR3 region has the DNA TGCGCCAGCAGCACTCGGACAGGGGACGAGCAGTACTTC.